Here is one T cell receptor (beta chain) with its context. As yet, its antigen is unknown. These data come from a study of response to subunit inactivated influenza vaccine. Notes on the study in general: Each seasonal influenza vaccination recruits few new T cells, the authors suggested.

TCRdb analysed the RT-PCR reads with MiXCR anew, one entry per CDR3 protein. The sample gives about 650,000 distinct CDR3 sequences, 11% to 15% of which show up once; 6% to 9.5% is in the top ten. This clonotype was obtained from a man aged 45 to 65 who received an inactivated influenza vaccine. The sequences come from PBMCs from blood, collected 14 to 15 days before vaccination.

The CDR3 DNA follows: TGTGCCAGCAGTTTAATATCCCTAGCGGGAGCAGATACGCAGTATTTT. Protein sequence: CASSLISLAGADTQYF. The chain is built from TRBV28 and TRBJ2-3, with 10 nucleotides matching TRBD2. The CDR3 consists of 16 residues. V lost 2 bases and J lost 4; bases outside the gene matches: 6. Germline V CDR1 and CDR2: MDHEN, SYDVKM.